This T cell receptor (beta chain) was captured by sequencing in a study of response to subunit inactivated influenza vaccine. General observations from the study: New T cells are recruited in small numbers by each seasonal influenza vaccination, according to the authors' suggestion.

In regard to this clonotype: Its target is not known.

Germline CDR1 and CDR2: KGHSH and LQKENI. CDR3 length equals 16 residues. V shed 3 bases and J shed 2 bases, with 14 bases lying between them. TCRdb redid the calling of the RT-PCR reads with MiXCR, one entry per CDR3 protein. The sample lists roughly 460,000 distinct CDR3 sequences; 9.5% to 13% were seen once. V gene TRBV18 combines with J gene TRBJ2-1; D might be TRBD1 (6 bases). Here the sequenced sample was PBMCs from blood, taken 35 to 45 days after vaccination. The receptor was derived from a man aged 50-59 years who received an inactivated influenza vaccine. CDR3 region: CASSPQQGPTYNEQFF. For the CDR3, the DNA is TGTGCCAGCTCACCGCAACAGGGCCCTACCTACAATGAGCAGTTCTTC.